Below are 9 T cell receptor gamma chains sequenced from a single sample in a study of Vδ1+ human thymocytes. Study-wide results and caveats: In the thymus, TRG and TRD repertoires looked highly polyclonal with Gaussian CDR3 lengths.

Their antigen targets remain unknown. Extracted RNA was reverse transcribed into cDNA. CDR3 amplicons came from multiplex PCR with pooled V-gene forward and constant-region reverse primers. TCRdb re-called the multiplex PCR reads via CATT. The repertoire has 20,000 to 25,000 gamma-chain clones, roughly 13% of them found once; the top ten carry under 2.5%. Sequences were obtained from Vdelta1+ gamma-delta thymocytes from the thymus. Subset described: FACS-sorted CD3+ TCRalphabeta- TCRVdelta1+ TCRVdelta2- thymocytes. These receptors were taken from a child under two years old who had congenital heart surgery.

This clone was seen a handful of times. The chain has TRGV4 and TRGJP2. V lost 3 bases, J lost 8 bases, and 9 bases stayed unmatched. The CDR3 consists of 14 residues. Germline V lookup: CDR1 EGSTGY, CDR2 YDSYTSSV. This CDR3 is CATWDMGRDWIKTF. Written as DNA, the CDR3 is TGTGCCACCTGGGATATGGGGAGAGATTGGATCAAGACGTTT.

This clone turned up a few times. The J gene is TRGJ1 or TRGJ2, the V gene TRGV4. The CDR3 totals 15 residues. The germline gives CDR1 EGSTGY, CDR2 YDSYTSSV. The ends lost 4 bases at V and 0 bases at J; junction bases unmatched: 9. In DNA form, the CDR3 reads TGTGCCACCTGGGACGGAACTTCGAATTATTATAAGAAACTCTTT. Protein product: CATWDGTSNYYKKLF.

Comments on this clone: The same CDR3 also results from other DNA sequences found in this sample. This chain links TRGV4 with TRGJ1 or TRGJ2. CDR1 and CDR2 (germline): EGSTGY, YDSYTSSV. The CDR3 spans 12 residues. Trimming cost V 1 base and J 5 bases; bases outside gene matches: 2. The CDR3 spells CATWDGDYKKLF. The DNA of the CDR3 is TGTGCCACCTGGGATGGAGATTATAAGAAACTCTTT.

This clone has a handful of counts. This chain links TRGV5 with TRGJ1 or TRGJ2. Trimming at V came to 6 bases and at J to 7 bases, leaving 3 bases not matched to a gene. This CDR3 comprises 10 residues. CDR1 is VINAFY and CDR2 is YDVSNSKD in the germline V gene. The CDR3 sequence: CATWPYKKLF. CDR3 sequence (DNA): TGTGCCACCTGGCCCTATAAGAAACTCTTT.

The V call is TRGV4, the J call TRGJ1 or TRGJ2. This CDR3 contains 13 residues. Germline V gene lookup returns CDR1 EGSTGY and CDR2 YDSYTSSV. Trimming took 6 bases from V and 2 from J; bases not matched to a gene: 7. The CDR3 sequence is CATWNPHYYKKLF. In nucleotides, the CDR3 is TGTGCCACCTGGAATCCACATTATTATAAGAAACTCTTT.

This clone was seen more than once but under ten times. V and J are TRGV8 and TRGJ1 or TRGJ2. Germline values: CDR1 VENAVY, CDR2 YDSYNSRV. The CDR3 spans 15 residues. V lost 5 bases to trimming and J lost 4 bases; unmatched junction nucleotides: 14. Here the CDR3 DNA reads TGTGCCACCTGGGCTCCGCCCGAGCGCTATTATAAGAAACTCTTT. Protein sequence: CATWAPPERYYKKLF.

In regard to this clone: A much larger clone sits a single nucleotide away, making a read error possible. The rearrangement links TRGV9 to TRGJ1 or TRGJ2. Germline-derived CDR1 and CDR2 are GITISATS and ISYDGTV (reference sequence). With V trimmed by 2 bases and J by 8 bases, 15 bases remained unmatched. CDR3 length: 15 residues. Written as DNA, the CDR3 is TGTGCCTTGTGGGAGGCGTCCATGATCCGCGATAAGAAACTCTTT. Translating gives CALWEASMIRDKKLF.

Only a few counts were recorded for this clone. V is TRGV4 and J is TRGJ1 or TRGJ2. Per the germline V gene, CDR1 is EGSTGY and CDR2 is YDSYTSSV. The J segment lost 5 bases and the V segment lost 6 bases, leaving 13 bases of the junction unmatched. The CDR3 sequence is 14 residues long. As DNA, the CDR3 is TGTGCCACCTGGAAACCGCCCGGGCATTATAAGAAACTCTTT. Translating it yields CATWKPPGHYKKLF.

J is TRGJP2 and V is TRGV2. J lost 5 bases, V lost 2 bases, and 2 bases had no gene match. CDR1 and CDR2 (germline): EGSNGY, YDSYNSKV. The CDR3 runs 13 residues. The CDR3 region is CATWDVSDWIKTF. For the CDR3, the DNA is TGTGCCACCTGGGACGTGAGTGATTGGATCAAGACGTTT.